This record covers a single T cell receptor beta chain. The target of this receptor is not known. Nothing much larger sits one base from this clone, and base qualities are not available. CDR1 and CDR2 are read off the germline V gene as SGHNT and YENEEA. Including the terminal cysteine and phenylalanine, the CDR3 comprises 12 residues. This entry keeps only the CDR3 DNA: 36 bases, framed from base 1. V loses 4 bases, J loses 2 bases, and the germline ends lie 0 bases apart. The sample originates from a study of immune characterization of retroperitoneal liposarcoma (dated by TCRdb to the late 2010s). The library was built by means of PCR. TCRdb names NextSeq 500 as the instrument used. Starting from the raw public reads, TCRdb applied fastp trimming at Q25, assembled clones with MiXCR and retained in-frame beta chains. When rows share a CDR3 protein, they turn into one entry using the most common DNA and genes. A total of 2,500 to 3,500 distinct CDR3 sequences appear in this sample, roughly 45% of them only once. Roughly 37% of the sample belongs to the ten largest clones.

The V gene is TRBV11-3 and the J gene is TRBJ2-6; the D segment cannot be called with confidence. This TCR derives from a male donor with retroperitoneal liposarcoma. Sequenced sample: tumor tissue. CDR3 reads: CASSSGANVLTF. The nucleotide sequence reads as follows: TGTGCCAGCAGCTCTGGGGCCAACGTCCTGACTTTC.